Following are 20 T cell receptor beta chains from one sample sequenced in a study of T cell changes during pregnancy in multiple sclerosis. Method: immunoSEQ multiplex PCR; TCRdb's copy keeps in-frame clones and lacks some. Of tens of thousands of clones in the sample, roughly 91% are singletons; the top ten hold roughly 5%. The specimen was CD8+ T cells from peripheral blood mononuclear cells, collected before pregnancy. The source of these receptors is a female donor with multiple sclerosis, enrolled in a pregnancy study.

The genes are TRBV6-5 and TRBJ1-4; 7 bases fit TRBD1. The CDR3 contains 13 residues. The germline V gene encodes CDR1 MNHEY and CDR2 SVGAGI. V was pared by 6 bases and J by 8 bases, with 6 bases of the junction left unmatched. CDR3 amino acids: CASRTGVEEKLFF. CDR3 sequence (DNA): TGTGCCAGCAGAACAGGGGTTGAGGAAAAACTGTTTTTT.

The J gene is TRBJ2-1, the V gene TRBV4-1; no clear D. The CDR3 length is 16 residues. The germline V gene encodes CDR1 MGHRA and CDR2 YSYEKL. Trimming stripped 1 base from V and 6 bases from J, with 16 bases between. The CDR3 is CASSQVLASSVNEQFF. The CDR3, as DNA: TGCGCCAGCAGCCAAGTCCTTGCTAGTTCGGTCAATGAGCAGTTCTTC.

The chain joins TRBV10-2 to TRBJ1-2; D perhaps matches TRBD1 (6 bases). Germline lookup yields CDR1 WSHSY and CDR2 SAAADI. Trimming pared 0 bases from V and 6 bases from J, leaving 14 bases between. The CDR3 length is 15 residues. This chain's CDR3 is CASSESLQGWHGYTF. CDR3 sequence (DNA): TGCGCCAGCAGTGAGTCCCTACAGGGTTGGCATGGCTACACCTTC.

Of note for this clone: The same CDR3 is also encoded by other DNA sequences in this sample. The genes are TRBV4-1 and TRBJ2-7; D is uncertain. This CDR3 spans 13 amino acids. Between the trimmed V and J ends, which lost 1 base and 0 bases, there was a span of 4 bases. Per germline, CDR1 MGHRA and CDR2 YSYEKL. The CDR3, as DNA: TGCGCCAGCAGCCAAGGGAGCTCCTACGAGCAGTACTTC. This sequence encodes CASSQGSSYEQYF.

The CDR3 sequence: CASSLAGGQGGEKLFF. The DNA for the CDR3 is TGTGCCAGCAGCTTAGCGGGGGGACAGGGTGGTGAAAAACTGTTTTTT. The rearrangement uses TRBV7-6 and TRBJ1-4; 9 nucleotides line up with TRBD1. This CDR3 has 16 residues. V shed 0 bases, J shed 7 bases, and the junction held 6 bases outside the gene matches. The germline V gene has CDR1 SGHVS and CDR2 FNYEAQ.

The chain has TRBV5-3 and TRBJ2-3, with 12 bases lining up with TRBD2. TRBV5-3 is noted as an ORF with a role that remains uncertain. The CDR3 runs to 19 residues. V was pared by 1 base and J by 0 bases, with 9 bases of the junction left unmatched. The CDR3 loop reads CARSLTSGGPRTSTDTQYF. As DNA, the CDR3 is TGTGCCAGAAGCTTGACTAGCGGGGGGCCAAGAACTAGCACAGATACGCAGTATTTT.

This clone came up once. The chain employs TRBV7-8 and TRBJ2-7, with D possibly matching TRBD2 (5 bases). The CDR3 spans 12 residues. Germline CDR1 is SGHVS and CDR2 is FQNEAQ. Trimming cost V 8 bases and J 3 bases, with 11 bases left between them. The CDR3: CASQTRVYEQYF. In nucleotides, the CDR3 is TGTGCCAGCCAAACGAGGGTCTACGAGCAGTACTTC. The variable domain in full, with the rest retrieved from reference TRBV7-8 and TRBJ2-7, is GAGVSQSPRYKVAKRGQDVALRCDPISGHVSLFWYQQALGQGPEFLTYFQNEAQLDKSGLPSDRFFAERPEGSVSTLKIQRTQQEDSAVYLCASQTRVYEQYFGPGTRLTVT.

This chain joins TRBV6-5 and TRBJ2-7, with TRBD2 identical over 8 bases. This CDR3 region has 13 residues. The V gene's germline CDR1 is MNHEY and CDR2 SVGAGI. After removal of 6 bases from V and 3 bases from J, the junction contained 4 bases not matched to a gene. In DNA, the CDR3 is TGTGCCAGCAGGTCGGGGGGGGGCTACGAGCAGTACTTC. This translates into CASRSGGGYEQYF.

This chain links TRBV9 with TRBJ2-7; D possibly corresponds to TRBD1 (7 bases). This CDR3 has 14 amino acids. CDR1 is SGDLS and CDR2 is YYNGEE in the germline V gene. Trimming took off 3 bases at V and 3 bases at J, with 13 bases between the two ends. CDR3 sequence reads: CASSAGTAGYEQYF. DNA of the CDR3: TGTGCCAGCAGCGCCGGGACAGCGGGCTACGAGCAGTACTTC.

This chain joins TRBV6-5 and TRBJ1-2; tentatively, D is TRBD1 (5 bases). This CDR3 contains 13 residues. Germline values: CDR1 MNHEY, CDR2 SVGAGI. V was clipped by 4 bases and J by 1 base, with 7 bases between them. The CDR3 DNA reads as TGTGCCAGCAGTTTCCAGGGTAACTATGGCTACACCTTC. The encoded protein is CASSFQGNYGYTF.

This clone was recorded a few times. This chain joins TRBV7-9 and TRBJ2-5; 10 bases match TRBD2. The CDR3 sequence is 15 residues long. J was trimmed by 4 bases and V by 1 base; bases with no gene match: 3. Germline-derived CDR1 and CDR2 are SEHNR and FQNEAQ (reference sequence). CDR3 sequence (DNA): TGTGCCAGCAGCTTAGAGACTAGCGGGCCAGAGACCCAGTACTTC. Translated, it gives CASSLETSGPETQYF.

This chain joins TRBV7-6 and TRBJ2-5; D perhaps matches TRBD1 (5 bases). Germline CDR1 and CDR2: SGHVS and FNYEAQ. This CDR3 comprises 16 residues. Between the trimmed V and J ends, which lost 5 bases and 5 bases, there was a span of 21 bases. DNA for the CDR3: TGTGCCAGCAGCCCAACTCTAACAGGTGTGGGGGAGACCCAGTACTTC. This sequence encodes CASSPTLTGVGETQYF. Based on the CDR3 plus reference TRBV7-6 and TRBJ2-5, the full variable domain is GAGVSQSPRYKVTKRGQDVALRCDPISGHVSLYWYRQALGQGPEFLTYFNYEAQQDKSGLPNDRFSAERPEGSISTLTIQRTEQRDSAMYRCASSPTLTGVGETQYFGPGTRLLVL.

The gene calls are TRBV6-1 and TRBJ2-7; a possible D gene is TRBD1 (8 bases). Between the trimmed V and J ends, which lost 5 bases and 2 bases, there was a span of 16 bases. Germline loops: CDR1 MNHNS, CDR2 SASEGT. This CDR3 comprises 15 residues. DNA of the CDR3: TGTGCCAGCAGTTGGGGGGGGACAGGAGCCTACGAGCAGTACTTC. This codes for CASSWGGTGAYEQYF.

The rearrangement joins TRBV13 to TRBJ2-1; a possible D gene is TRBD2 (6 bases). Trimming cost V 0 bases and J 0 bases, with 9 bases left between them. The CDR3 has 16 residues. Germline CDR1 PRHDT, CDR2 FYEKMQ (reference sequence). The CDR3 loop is CASSLGGGVSYNEQFF. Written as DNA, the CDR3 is TGTGCCAGCAGCTTAGGCGGGGGTGTCTCCTACAATGAGCAGTTCTTC.

In nucleotides, the CDR3 is TGTGCCAGCAGCCAAGGAGGGCTAGCGGGGGGACACGAGCAGTACTTC. As protein: CASSQGGLAGGHEQYF. The chain combines TRBV4-2 with TRBJ2-7; 11 bases align to TRBD2. The ends lost 1 base at V and 5 bases at J; junction bases unmatched: 7. Germline assignment: CDR1 LGHNA and CDR2 YNFKEQ. The CDR3 contains 16 residues.

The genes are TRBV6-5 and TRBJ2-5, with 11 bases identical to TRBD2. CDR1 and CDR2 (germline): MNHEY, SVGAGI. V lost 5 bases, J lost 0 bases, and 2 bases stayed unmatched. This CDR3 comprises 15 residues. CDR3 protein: CASSRTSGYQETQYF. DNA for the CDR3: TGTGCCAGCAGTCGGACTAGCGGGTACCAAGAGACCCAGTACTTC.

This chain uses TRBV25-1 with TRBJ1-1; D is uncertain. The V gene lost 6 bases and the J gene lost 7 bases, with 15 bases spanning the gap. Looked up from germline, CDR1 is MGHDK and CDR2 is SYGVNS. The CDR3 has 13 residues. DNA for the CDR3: TGTGCCAGCAGACCGACTGCCGACCTTGAAGCTTTCTTT. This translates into CASRPTADLEAFF. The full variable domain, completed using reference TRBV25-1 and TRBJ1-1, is EADIYQTPRYLVIGTGKKITLECSQTMGHDKMYWYQQDPGMELHLIHYSYGVNSTEKGDLSSESTVSRIRTEHFPLTLESARPSHTSQYLCASRPTADLEAFFGQGTRLTVV.

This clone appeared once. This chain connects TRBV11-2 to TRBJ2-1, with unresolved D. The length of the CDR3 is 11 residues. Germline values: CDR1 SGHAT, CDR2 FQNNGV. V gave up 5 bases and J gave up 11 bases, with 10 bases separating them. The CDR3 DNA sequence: TGTGCCAGCAGCCACGGGTCGAAGCAGTTCTTC. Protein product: CASSHGSKQFF. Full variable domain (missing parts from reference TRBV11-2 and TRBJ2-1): EAGVAQSPRYKIIEKRQSVAFWCNPISGHATLYWYQQILGQGPKLLIQFQNNGVVDDSQLPKDRFSAERLKGVDSTLKIQPAKLEDSAVYLCASSHGSKQFFGPGTRLTVL.

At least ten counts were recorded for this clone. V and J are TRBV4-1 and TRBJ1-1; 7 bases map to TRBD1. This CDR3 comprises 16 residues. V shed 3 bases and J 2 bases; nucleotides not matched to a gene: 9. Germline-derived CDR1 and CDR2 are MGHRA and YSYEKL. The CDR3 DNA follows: TGCGCCAGCAGCCATACAGGGGTAGGGAAAAACACTGAAGCTTTCTTT. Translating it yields CASSHTGVGKNTEAFF.

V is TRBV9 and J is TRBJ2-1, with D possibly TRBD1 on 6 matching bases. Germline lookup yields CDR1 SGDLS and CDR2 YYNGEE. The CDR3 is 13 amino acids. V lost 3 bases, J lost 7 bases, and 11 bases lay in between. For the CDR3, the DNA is TGTGCCAGCAGCGGAGGCCAGGGGAATGAGCAGTTCTTC. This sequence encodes CASSGGQGNEQFF.